This T cell receptor (beta chain) was identified in a study of blood T cell repertoires in COVID-19. At the level of the study: Researchers got acute and convalescent COVID-19 samples from the United States, Italy and Spain. From T cells, B-cell-depleted T cells, or PBMCs came the material, which was cDNA or gDNA.

There are 11 residues in the CDR3. Between the trimmed V and J ends, which lost 2 bases and 7 bases, there was a span of 8 bases. Looked up from germline, CDR1 is GTSNPN and CDR2 is SVGIG (reference sequence). Authors' processing steps: Researchers report that nucleated cell counts were estimated from reference gene primer amplification. Repertoires were generated with immunoSEQ multiplex PCR, while TCRdb's copy carries only in-frame clones and drops some. V, J and clone size are those of that table, while D and trimming were read from the DNA. This sample has roughly 150,000 clones; under 95% occur once, and the top ten carry approximately 5%. Seattle patients were enrolled during active infection and followed longitudinally. This clone was seen once.

The specimen was peripheral blood. This chain uses TRBV30 with TRBJ2-5; D not certain. This TCR came from a man younger than 35 with COVID-19, enrolled during active disease. In DNA form, the CDR3 reads TGTGCCTGGAGTCGACCGGGGACCCAGTACTTC. It specifies CAWSRPGTQYF.